The 13 T cell receptor beta chains below come from one sample, sequenced in a study of Graves' ophthalmopathy and Graves' hyperthyroidism. TCR beta CDR3 amplification used RNA transcripts. The authors performed first-round RT-PCR with HTBI primers and then a second-round multiplex PCR. From the multiplex PCR reads, TCRdb called clonotypes with MiXCR, one entry per CDR3 protein. The data show some 410,000 distinct CDR3 sequences, about 21% seen once. The sequenced sample was peripheral blood. The receptors shown here come from a woman younger than 35 with stable Graves' hyperthyroidism.

This clonotype was seen ten or more times. The chain links TRBV28 to TRBJ2-7, with a possible D match to TRBD2 (7 bases). Germline values: CDR1 MDHEN, CDR2 SYDVKM. Trimming left V 3 bases short and J 4 bases short, with 16 bases between. The CDR3 has 15 residues. CDR3 nucleotide sequence: TGTGCCAGCAGTTTCCTCGGAGGGGGAGGGTACGAGCAGTACTTC. The encoded protein is CASSFLGGGGYEQYF.

This clonotype has at least ten counts. The chain is built from TRBV2 and TRBJ2-2, with TRBD2 matching 13 bases. Germline CDR1 SNHLY, CDR2 FYNNEI. CDR3 length: 15 amino acids. V was clipped by 4 bases and J by 5 bases; unmatched bases: 1. In nucleotides, the CDR3 is TGTGCCAGCAGTGGGGGACTAGCGGGAACCGGGGAGCTGTTTTTT. Its protein is CASSGGLAGTGELFF.

This clonotype was picked up many times. The V and J genes are TRBV12-3 or TRBV12-4 and TRBJ1-5; no firm D call. The V and J ends lost 5 bases and 7 bases respectively, with 21 bases between them. This CDR3 is 16 amino acids long. CDR3 in amino acids: CASSGEVDTLGQPQHF. The DNA for the CDR3 is TGTGCCAGCAGTGGAGAGGTCGACACGCTAGGGCAGCCCCAGCATTTT.

This clonotype showed up many times. The chain combines TRBV5-4 with TRBJ2-7, with a possible D match to TRBD1 (5 bases). V was pared by 0 bases and J by 7 bases, with 14 bases between. CDR1 is SGHNT and CDR2 is YYREEE in the germline V gene (reference sequence). The CDR3 loop spans 14 amino acids. The CDR3: CASSLVGRVKEQYF. The DNA of the CDR3 is TGTGCCAGCAGCTTGGTCGGCAGGGTAAAGGAGCAGTACTTC.

The J gene is TRBJ1-2, the V gene TRBV6-5; D is unresolved. Germline CDR1 MNHEY, CDR2 SVGAGI. V dropped 0 bases and J dropped 5 bases, with 10 bases sitting between them. The CDR3 has 14 amino acids. CDR3 in amino acids: CASSYSGSVYGYTF. DNA of the CDR3: TGTGCCAGCAGTTACTCAGGATCGGTATATGGCTACACCTTC.

The chain uses TRBV6-1 and TRBJ1-6; perhaps TRBD1 as D (5 bases). Germline V gene sequence: CDR1 MNHNS, CDR2 SASEGT. This CDR3 contains 15 residues. V was trimmed by 7 bases and J by 9 bases, leaving 19 bases between them. The chain's CDR3 is CASTNVGPSSSPLHF. The CDR3 DNA follows: TGTGCCAGCACTAACGTGGGGCCCTCGAGTTCACCCCTCCACTTT.

There are many counts of this clonotype. The rearrangement uses TRBV6-5 and TRBJ1-5, with D unclear. The CDR3 spans 14 residues. V gave up 2 bases and J gave up 0 bases, with 5 bases separating them. CDR1 MNHEY and CDR2 SVGAGI come from the germline V gene. The chain's CDR3 is CASSYPGSNQPQHF. The CDR3 region has the DNA TGTGCCAGCAGTTACCCCGGTAGCAATCAGCCCCAGCATTTT.

This clonotype has ten or more counts. This sequence joins TRBV27 and TRBJ1-5, with 9 bases lining up with TRBD1. After removal of 6 bases from V and 7 bases from J, the junction contained 7 bases not matched to a gene. The CDR3 runs to 14 residues. Germline assignment: CDR1 MNHEY and CDR2 SMNVEV (reference sequence). Here the CDR3 DNA reads TGTGCCAGCAGCGTACAGGGGGCAGGGCAGCCCCAGCATTTT. The encoded protein is CASSVQGAGQPQHF.

Ten or more counts support this clonotype. The rearrangement joins TRBV29-1 to TRBJ1-1, with 11 bases that match TRBD1. CDR1 is SQVTM, CDR2 ANQGSEA, per germline. With V trimmed by 5 bases and J by 5 bases, 7 bases remained unmatched. The CDR3 contains 14 residues. CDR3 coding DNA: TGCAGCGTTCTAAGGGGGACAGGGGGAACTGAAGCTTTCTTT. Translated, it gives CSVLRGTGGTEAFF.

This clonotype came up many times. This chain links TRBV12-3 or TRBV12-4 with TRBJ2-7, with 11 bases aligning to TRBD2. V was clipped by 5 bases and J by 5 bases; unmatched bases: 8. The CDR3 contains 15 residues. The CDR3 DNA is TGTGCCAGCAGTCTTCTAGCGGGAGGAGGTCACGAGCAGTACTTC. Translation gives CASSLLAGGGHEQYF.

The table lists this clonotype with many counts. The chain carries TRBV6-1 and TRBJ1-5; a weak D match, TRBD1 (6 bases). This CDR3 has 15 amino acids. CDR1 MNHNS and CDR2 SASEGT come from the germline V gene. Trimming shortened V by 6 bases and J by 1 base, and 13 bases separated the two germline ends. CDR3 sequence: CASRRDTLSNQPQHF. As DNA, the CDR3 is TGTGCCAGCAGGAGGGACACCCTGAGCAATCAGCCCCAGCATTTT.

V and J are TRBV7-9 and TRBJ2-5; the D gene is possibly TRBD1 (5 bases). From germline, CDR1 is SEHNR and CDR2 FQNEAQ (reference sequence). The CDR3 loop spans 15 amino acids. The V end lost 1 base, the J end lost 2 bases, and 11 bases lay between the germline ends. As DNA, the CDR3 is TGTGCCAGCAGCTTAGTTACAGGAGATCAAGAGACCCAGTACTTC. The encoded protein is CASSLVTGDQETQYF.

In this sample, this clonotype turned up a few times. J is TRBJ2-7 and V is TRBV5-1; TRBD1 is a possible D gene (6 bases). This CDR3 has 15 amino acids. Trimming removed 4 bases at V and 4 bases at J, with 18 bases between. Germline assignment: CDR1 SGHRS and CDR2 YFSETQ. The CDR3 sequence is CASSPRDIGIYEQYF. The CDR3 nucleotides read TGCGCCAGCAGCCCCCGGGACATCGGAATTTACGAGCAGTACTTC.